This TCR beta chain was profiled in a study of cytomegalovirus exposure and HLA in healthy donors. General study points: Only CMV serostatus was available as immune exposure information. Sequencing depth roughly uniform across donors was assumed in presence/absence analyses.

On this clone itself: What it recognizes is unknown.

The PCR had 60 Vbeta and 13 Jbeta primers. Generated by immunoSEQ multiplex PCR, the TCRdb table keeps only in-frame clones and is missing some. The table includes some 120,000 clones, 70% to 75% detected once. V lost 5 bases, J lost 2 bases, and 16 bases lay in between. The CDR3 covers 16 residues. Germline V gene sequence: CDR1 SGHTA, CDR2 FQGNSA. The sample consisted of PBMCs. V gene TRBV7-2 combines with J gene TRBJ1-5; tentatively, D is TRBD1 (6 bases). This TCR derives from a young woman in good health and CMV-seronegative. In nucleotides, the CDR3 is TGTGCCAGCAGCCCTGTAGGGGGTTGGGGCAATCAGCCCCAGCATTTT. Its translation: CASSPVGGWGNQPQHF.